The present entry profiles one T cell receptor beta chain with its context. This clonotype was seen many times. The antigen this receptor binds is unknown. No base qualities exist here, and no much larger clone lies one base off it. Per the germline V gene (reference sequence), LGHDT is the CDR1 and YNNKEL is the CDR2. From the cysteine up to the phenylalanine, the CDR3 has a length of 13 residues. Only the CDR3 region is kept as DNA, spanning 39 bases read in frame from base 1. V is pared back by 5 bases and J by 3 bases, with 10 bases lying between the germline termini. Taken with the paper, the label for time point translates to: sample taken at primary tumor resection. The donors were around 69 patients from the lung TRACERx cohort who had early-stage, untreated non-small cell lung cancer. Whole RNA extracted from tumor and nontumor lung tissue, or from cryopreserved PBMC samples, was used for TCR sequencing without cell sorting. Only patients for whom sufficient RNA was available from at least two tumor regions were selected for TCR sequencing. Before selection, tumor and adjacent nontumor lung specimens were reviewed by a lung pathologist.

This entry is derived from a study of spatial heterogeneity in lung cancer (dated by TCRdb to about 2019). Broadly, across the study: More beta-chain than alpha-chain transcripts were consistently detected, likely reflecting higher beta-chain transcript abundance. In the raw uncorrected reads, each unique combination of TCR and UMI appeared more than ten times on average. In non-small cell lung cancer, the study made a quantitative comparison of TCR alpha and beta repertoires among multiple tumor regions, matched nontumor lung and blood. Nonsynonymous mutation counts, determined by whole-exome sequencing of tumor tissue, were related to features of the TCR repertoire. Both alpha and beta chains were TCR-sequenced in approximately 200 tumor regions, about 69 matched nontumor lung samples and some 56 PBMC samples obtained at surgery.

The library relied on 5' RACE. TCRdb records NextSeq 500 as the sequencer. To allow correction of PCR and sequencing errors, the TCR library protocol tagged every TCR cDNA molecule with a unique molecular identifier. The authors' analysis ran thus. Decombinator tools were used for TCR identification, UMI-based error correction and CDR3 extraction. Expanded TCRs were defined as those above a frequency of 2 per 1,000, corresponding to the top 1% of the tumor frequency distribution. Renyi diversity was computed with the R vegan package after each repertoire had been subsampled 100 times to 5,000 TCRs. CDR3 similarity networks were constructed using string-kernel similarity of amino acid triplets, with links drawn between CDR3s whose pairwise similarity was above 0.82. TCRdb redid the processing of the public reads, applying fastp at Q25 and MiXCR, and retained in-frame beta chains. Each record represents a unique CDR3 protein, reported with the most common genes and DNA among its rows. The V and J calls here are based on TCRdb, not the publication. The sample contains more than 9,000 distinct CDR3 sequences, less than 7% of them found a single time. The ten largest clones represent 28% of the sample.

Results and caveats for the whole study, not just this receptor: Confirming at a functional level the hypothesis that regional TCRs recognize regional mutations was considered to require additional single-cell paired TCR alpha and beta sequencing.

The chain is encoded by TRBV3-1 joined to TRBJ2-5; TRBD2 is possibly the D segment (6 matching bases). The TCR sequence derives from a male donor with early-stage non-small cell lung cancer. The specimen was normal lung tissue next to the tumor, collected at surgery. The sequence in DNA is TGTGCCAGCAGCATTACTAGCAAAGAGACCCAGTACTTC. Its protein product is CASSITSKETQYF.